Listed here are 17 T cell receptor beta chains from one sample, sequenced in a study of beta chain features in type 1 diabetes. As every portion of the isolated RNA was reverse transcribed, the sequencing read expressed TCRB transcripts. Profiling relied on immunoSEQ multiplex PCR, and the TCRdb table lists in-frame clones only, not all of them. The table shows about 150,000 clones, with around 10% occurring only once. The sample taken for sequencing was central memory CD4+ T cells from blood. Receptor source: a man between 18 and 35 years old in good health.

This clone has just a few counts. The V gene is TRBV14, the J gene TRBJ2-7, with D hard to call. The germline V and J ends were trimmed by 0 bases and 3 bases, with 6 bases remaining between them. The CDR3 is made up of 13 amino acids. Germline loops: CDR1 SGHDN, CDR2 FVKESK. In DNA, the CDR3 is TGTGCCAGCAGCCAAGAAAGGCGCTACGAGCAGTACTTC. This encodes CASSQERRYEQYF.

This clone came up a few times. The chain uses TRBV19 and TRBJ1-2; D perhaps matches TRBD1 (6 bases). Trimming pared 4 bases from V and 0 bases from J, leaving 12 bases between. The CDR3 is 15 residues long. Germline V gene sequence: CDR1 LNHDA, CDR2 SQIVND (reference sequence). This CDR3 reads CASSRTEITNYGYTF. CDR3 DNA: TGTGCCAGTAGTAGGACAGAGATTACTAACTATGGCTACACCTTC.

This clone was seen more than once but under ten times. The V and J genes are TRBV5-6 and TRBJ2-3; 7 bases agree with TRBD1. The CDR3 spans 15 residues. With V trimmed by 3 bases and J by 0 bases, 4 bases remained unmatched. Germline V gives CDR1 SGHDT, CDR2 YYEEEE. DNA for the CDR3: TGTGCCAGCAGCTGGGGACAGATTAGCACAGATACGCAGTATTTT. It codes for CASSWGQISTDTQYF.

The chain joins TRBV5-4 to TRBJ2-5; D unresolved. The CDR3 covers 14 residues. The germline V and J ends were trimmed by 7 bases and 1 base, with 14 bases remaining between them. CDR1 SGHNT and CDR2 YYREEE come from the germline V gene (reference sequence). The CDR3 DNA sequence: TGTGCCAGCGGATCTGGCGGCGGCCAAGAGACCCAGTACTTC. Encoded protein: CASGSGGGQETQYF.

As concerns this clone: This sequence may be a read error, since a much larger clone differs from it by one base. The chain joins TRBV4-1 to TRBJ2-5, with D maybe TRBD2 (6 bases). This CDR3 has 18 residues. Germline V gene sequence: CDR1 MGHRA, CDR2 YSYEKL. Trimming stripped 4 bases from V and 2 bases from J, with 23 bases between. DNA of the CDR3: TGCGCCAGCAGCCCCTCCGAGGTTCGGGGGAGAGAGCAAGAGACCCAGTACTTC. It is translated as CASSPSEVRGREQETQYF.

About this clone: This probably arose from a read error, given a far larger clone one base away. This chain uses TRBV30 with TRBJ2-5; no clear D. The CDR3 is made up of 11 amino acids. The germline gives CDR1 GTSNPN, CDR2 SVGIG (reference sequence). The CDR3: CAWSNQGTQYF. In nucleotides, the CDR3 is TGTGCCTGGAGCAACCAAGGGACCCAGTACTTC.

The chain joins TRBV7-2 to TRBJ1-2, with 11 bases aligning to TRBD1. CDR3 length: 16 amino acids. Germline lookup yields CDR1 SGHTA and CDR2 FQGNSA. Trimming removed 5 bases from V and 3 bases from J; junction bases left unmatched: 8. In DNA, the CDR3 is TGTGCCAGCAGCCCAGGTGGACAGGGGGCTCACTATGGCTACACCTTC. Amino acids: CASSPGGQGAHYGYTF.

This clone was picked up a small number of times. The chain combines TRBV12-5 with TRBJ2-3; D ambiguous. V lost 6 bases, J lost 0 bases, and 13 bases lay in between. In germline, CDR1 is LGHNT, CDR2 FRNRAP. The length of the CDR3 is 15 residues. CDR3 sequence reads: CASGYAGPSTDTQYF. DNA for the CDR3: TGTGCTAGTGGCTATGCCGGACCAAGCACAGATACGCAGTATTTT.

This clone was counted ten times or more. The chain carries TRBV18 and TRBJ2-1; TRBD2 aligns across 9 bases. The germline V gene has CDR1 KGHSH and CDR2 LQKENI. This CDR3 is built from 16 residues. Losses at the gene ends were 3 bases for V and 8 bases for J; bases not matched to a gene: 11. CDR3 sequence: CASSPPSGGSSHEQFF. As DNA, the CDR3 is TGTGCCAGCTCACCTCCCAGCGGGGGGTCGTCCCATGAGCAGTTCTTC.

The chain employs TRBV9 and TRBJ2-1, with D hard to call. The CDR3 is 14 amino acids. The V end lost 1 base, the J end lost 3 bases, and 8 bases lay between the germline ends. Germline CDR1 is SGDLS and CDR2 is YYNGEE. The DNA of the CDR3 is TGTGCCAGCAGCGTAAATCCGGGCTACAATGAGCAGTTCTTC. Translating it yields CASSVNPGYNEQFF.

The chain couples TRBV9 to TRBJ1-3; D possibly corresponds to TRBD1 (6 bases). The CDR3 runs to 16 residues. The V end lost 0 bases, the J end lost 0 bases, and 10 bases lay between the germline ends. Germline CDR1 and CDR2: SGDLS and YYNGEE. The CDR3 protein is CASSVGTGPSGNTIYF. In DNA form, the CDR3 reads TGTGCCAGCAGCGTAGGAACAGGGCCCTCTGGAAACACCATATATTTT.

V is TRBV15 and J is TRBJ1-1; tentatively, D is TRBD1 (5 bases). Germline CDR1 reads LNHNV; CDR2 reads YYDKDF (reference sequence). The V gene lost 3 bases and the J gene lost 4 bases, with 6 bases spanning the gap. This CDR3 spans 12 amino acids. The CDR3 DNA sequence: TGTGCCACCAGCAGGGGGGGCACTGAAGCTTTCTTT. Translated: CATSRGGTEAFF.

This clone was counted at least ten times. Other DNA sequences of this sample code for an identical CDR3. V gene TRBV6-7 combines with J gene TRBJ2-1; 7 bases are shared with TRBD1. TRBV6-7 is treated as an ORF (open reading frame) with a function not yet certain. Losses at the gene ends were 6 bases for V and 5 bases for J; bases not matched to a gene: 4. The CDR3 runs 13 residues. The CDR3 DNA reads TGTGCCAGCAGGCAGGGGGTTCACAATGAGCAGTTCTTC. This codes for CASRQGVHNEQFF.

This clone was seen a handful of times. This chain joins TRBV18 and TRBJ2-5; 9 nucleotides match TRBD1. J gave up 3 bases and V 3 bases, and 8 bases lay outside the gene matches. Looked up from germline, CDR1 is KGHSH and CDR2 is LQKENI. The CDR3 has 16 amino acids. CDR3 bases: TGTGCCAGCTCACCCTTCCCGGGACAGGGCAAAGAGACCCAGTACTTC. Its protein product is CASSPFPGQGKETQYF.

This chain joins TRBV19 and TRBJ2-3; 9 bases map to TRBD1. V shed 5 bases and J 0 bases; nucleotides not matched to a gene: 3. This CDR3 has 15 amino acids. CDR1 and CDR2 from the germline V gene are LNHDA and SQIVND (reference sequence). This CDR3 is CASSVGQGSTDTQYF. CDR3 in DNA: TGTGCCAGTAGTGTTGGACAGGGGAGCACAGATACGCAGTATTTT.

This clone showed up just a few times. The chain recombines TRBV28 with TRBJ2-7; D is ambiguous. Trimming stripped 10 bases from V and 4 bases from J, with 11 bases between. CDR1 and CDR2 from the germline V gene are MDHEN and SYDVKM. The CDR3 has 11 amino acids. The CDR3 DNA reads TGTGCCACCTCGGATAAATACGAGCAGTACTTC. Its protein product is CATSDKYEQYF.

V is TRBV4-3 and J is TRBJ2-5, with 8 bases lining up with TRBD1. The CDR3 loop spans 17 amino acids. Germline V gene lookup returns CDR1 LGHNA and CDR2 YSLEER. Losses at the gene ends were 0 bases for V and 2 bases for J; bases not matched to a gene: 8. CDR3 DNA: TGCGCCAGCAGCCAAGAGTTAACAGGGGGTAAACAAGAGACCCAGTACTTC. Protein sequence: CASSQELTGGKQETQYF.